These T cell receptor beta chains were read from a single sample in a study of cytomegalovirus exposure and HLA in healthy donors. Produced via immunoSEQ multiplex PCR; TCRdb's table is partial and in-frame only. The sample has about 110,000 clones, 75% seen once. Sequenced: PBMCs. These receptors originate from a man in his forties in good health and CMV-seronegative. The CDR3 runs from the conserved cysteine through the conserved F or W. D genes are given only for firm matches. Clone sizes are given selectively: once, few, many, or a class where the clone is expanded.

-	13	-	TRBJ1-1	TRBV11-3	CASSLFMNTEAFF	TGTGCCAGCAGCTTGTTTATGAACACTGAAGCTTTCTTT
-	15	-	TRBJ1-5	TRBV27	CASSPRGGSNQPQHF	TGTGCCAGCAGCCCCCGCGGGGGGAGCAATCAGCCCCAGCATTTT
-	13	-	TRBJ2-5	TRBV11-3	CASSKGLKETQYF	TGTGCCAGCAGCAAGGGACTTAAGGAGACCCAGTACTTC
TRBD2	14	-	TRBJ2-5	TRBV2	CASSKGTSFETQYF	TGTGCCAGCAGCAAAGGGACTAGCTTTGAGACCCAGTACTTC
-	16	few	TRBJ2-3	TRBV7-2	CASSSPGPRSSYTQYF	TGTGCCAGCAGCTCTCCGGGTCCCCGGTCGAGCTACACGCAGTATTTT
-	15	-	TRBJ1-2	TRBV6-5	CASRLHSLPNYGYTF	TGTGCCAGCAGGCTGCACAGCCTTCCTAACTATGGCTACACCTTC
TRBD2	17	-	TRBJ2-1	TRBV5-1	CASSLGSLAGPYNEQFF	TGCGCCAGCAGCTTGGGCAGTCTAGCGGGACCATACAATGAGCAGTTCTTC
-	12	-	TRBJ2-7	TRBV28	CASTDRVRTFYF	TGTGCCAGCACCGACCGGGTAAGGACATTTTACTTC
TRBD1	15	few	TRBJ1-2	TRBV29-1	CSVENPRGANYGYTF	TGCAGCGTCGAAAACCCCAGGGGGGCTAACTATGGCTACACCTTC
TRBD2	15	-	TRBJ2-7	TRBV7-9	CASSIRTGGRYEQYF	TGTGCCAGCAGCATCCGGACGGGGGGACGGTACGAGCAGTACTTC
-	15	-	TRBJ2-6	TRBV29-1	CSVRTVISGANVLTF	TGCAGCGTTCGCACAGTGATCTCTGGGGCCAACGTCCTGACTTTC
-	15	-	TRBJ2-3	TRBV2	CASVYRSLGPDTQYF	TGTGCCAGCGTATATAGGTCGTTGGGCCCAGATACGCAGTATTTT
-	15	-	TRBJ1-4	TRBV19	CASSIPAGGNEKLFF	TGTGCCAGTAGTATACCGGCCGGAGGAAATGAAAAACTGTTTTTT
-	14	-	TRBJ1-2	TRBV7-2	CASTPRTENYGYTF	TGTGCCAGCACCCCTAGAACGGAGAACTATGGCTACACCTTC
-	15	-	TRBJ1-5	TRBV19	CASSIARPSNQPQHF	TGTGCCAGTAGTATAGCTAGACCTAGCAATCAGCCCCAGCATTTT
TRBD1	16	-	TRBJ1-1	TRBV19	CASSIGTGRVNTEAFF	TGTGCCAGTAGTATAGGGACAGGGAGGGTGAACACTGAAGCTTTCTTT
-	16	-	TRBJ2-5	TRBV7-8	CASIAPRVRQQETQYF	TGTGCCAGCATAGCTCCCCGAGTTAGACAGCAAGAGACCCAGTACTTC
-	16	-	TRBJ1-2	TRBV7-9	CASSRGGPDGNYGYTF	TGTGCCAGCAGCCGAGGGGGACCCGACGGGAACTATGGCTACACCTTC
-	14	-	TRBJ1-5	TRBV11-2	CASSLDPQVQPQHF	TGTGCCAGCAGCTTAGACCCACAGGTTCAGCCCCAGCATTTT
-	13	-	TRBJ1-3	TRBV6-1	CASDFQPGNTIYF	TGTGCCAGCGACTTCCAGCCAGGAAACACCATATATTTT
-	14	-	TRBJ2-3	TRBV5-4	CASSLPSRGDTQYF	TGTGCCAGCAGCCTGCCCTCTCGGGGGGATACGCAGTATTTT
TRBD1	17	-	TRBJ1-1	TRBV29-1	CSVRPERGRGLNTEAFF	TGCAGCGTCCGACCCGAGAGGGGGCGAGGGCTGAACACTGAAGCTTTCTTT
TRBD1	14	-	TRBJ1-3	TRBV5-1	CASSQGQGGNTIYF	TGCGCCAGCAGCCAGGGACAGGGAGGAAACACCATATATTTT
-	14	-	TRBJ1-6	TRBV2	CASSVGEGDSPLHF	TGTGCCAGCAGTGTGGGGGAGGGGGATTCACCCCTCCACTTT
-	15	-	TRBJ1-2	TRBV5-5	CASSGTGHPNYGYTF	TGTGCCAGCAGCGGTACGGGACACCCTAACTATGGCTACACCTTC
-	12	-	TRBJ2-1	TRBV15	CATSRRGNEQFF	TGTGCCACCAGCAGACGGGGGAATGAGCAGTTCTTC
-	14	-	TRBJ1-1	TRBV11-2	CASSLEWGKGEAFF	TGTGCCAGCAGCTTAGAATGGGGTAAGGGGGAAGCTTTCTTT
-	13	-	TRBJ2-7	TRBV7-7	CASSLTPSYEQYF	TGTGCCAGCAGCTTAACTCCCTCCTACGAGCAGTACTTC
-	14	-	TRBJ1-2	TRBV18	CASSPRMGGGGYTF	TGTGCCAGCTCACCCCGCATGGGGGGAGGCGGCTATACCTTC